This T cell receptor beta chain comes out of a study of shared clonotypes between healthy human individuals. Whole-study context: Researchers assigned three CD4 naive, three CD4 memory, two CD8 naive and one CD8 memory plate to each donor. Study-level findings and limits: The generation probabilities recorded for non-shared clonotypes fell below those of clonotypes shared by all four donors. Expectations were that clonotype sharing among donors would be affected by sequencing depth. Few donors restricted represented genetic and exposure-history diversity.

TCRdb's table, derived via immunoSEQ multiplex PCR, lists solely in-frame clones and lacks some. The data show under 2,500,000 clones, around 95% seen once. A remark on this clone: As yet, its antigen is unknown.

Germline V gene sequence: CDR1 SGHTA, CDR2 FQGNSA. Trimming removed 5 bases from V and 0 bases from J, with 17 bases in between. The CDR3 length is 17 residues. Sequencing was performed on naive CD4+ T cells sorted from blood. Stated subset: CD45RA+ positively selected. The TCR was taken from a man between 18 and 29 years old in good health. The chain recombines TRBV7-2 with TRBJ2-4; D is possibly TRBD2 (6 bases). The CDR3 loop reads CASSKGGRSLAKNIQYF. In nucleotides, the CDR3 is TGTGCCAGCAGCAAAGGAGGGAGAAGTCTAGCCAAAAACATTCAGTACTTC. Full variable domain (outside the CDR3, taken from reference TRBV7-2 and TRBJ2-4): GAGVSQSPSNKVTEKGKDVELRCDPISGHTALYWYRQSLGQGLEFLIYFQGNSAPDKSGLPSDRFSAERTGGSVSTLTIQRTQQEDSAVYLCASSKGGRSLAKNIQYFGAGTRLSVL.